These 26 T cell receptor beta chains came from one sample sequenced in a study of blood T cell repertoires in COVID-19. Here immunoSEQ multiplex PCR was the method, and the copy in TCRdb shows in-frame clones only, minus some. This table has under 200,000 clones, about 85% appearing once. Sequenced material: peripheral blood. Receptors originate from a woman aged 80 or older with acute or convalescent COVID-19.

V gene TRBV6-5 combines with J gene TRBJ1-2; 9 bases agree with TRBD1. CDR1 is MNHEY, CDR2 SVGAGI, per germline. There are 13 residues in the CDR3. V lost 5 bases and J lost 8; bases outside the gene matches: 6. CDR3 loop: CASSRGTGFGYTF. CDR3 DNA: TGTGCCAGCAGTCGGGGGACAGGGTTCGGCTACACCTTC.

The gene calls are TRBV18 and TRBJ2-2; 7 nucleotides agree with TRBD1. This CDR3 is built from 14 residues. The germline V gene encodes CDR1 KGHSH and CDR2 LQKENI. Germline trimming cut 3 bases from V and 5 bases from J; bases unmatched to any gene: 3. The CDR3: CASSPGQKTGELFF. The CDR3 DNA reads TGTGCCAGCTCACCGGGACAGAAAACCGGGGAGCTGTTTTTT.

The CDR3 is CASSFWDRGSGNTIYF. As DNA, the CDR3 is TGTGCCAGCAGCTTTTGGGACAGGGGCTCTGGAAACACCATATATTTT. V usage is TRBV11-2 and J usage is TRBJ1-3, with 10 bases lining up with TRBD1. The CDR3 contains 16 residues. The V segment lost 3 bases and the J segment 0 bases; nucleotides outside the gene matches: 2. From germline, CDR1 is SGHAT and CDR2 FQNNGV.

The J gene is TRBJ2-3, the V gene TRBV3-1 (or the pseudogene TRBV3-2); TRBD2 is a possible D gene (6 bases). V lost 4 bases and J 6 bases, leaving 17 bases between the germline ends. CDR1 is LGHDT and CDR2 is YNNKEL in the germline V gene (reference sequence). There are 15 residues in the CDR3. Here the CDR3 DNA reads TGTGCCAGCAGCCCAGAAGTCGGGGGAGAGGATACGCAGTATTTT. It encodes CASSPEVGGEDTQYF.

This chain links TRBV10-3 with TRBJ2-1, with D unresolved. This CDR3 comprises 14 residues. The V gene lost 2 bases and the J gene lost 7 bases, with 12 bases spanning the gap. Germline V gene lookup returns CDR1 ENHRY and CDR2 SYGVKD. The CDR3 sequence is CAISEVTERNEQFF. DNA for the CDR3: TGTGCCATCAGTGAGGTTACAGAAAGAAATGAGCAGTTCTTC.

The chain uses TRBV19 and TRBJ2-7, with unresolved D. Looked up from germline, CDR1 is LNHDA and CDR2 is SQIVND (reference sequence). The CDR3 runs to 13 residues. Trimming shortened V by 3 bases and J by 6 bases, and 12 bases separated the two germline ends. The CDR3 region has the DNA TGTGCCAGTAGTATCCCCAGGATAGGCGAGCAGTACTTC. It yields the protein CASSIPRIGEQYF.

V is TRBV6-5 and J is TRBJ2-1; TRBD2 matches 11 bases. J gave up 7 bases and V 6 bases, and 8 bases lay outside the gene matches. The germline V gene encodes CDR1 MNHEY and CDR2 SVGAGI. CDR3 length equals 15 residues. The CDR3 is CASSSSGGAWNEQFF. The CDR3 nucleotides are TGTGCCAGCAGCAGTAGCGGGGGGGCATGGAATGAGCAGTTCTTC.

The CDR3 loop reads CASSLDWGSYEQYF. In DNA, the CDR3 is TGTGCCAGCAGCTTAGATTGGGGCAGCTACGAGCAGTACTTC. The chain couples TRBV7-2 to TRBJ2-7, with D possibly matching TRBD1 (5 bases). Trimming pared 1 base from V and 3 bases from J, leaving 10 bases between. Germline V gene sequence: CDR1 SGHTA, CDR2 FQGNSA. The CDR3 covers 14 residues.

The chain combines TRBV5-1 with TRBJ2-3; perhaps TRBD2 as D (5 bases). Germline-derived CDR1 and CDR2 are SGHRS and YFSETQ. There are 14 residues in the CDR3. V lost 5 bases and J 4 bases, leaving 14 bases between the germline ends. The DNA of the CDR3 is TGCGCCAGCAGAAACAGCGCGGGCGCAGATACGCAGTATTTT. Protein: CASRNSAGADTQYF.

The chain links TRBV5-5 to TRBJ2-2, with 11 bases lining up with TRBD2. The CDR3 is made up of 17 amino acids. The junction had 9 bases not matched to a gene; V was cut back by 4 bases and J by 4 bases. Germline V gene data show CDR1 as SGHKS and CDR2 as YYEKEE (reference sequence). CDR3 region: CASSPTLAGGGTGELFF. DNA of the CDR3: TGTGCCAGCAGCCCCACCCTAGCGGGGGGTGGCACCGGGGAGCTGTTTTTT.

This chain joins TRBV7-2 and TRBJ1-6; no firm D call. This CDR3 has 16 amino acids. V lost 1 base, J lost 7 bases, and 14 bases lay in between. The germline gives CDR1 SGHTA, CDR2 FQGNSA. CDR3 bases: TGTGCCAGCAGCTTAGTAGGAGGGCTGACGAATTCACCCCTCCACTTT. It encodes CASSLVGGLTNSPLHF.

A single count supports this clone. CDR3 nucleotide sequence: TGCGCCAGCAGCTTGGCCGGGGGGACAGGGGCTTCCCTTAATGAAAAACTGTTTTTT. Translating it yields CASSLAGGTGASLNEKLFF. The genes are TRBV5-1 and TRBJ1-4; TRBD1 matches at 10 bases. V was clipped by 0 bases and J by 4 bases; unmatched bases: 12. Germline lookup yields CDR1 SGHRS and CDR2 YFSETQ. This CDR3 is 19 amino acids long. Variable domain in full (rest from reference TRBV5-1 and TRBJ1-4): KAGVTQTPRYLIKTRGQQVTLSCSPISGHRSVSWYQQTPGQGLQFLFEYFSETQRNKGNFPGRFSGRQFSNSRSEMNVSTLELGDSALYLCASSLAGGTGASLNEKLFFGSGTQLSVL.

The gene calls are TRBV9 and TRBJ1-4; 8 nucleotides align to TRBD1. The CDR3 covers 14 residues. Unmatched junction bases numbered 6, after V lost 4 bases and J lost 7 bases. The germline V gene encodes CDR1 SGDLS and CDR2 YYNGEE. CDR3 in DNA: TGTGCCAGCAGCAGACCAGGGGGCTCTGAAAAACTGTTTTTT. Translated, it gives CASSRPGGSEKLFF.

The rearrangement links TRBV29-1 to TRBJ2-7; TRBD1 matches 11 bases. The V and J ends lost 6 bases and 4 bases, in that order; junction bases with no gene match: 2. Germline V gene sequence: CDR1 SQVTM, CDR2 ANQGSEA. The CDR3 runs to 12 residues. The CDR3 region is CSVGTGGYEQYF. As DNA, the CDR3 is TGCAGCGTAGGGACAGGGGGGTACGAGCAGTACTTC.

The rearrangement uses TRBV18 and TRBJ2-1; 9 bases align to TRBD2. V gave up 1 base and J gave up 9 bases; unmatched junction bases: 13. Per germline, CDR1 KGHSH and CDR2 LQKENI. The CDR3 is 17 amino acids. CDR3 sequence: CASSPRIAGEAGAEQFF. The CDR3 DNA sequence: TGTGCCAGCTCACCACGGATAGCGGGAGAGGCCGGGGCTGAGCAGTTCTTC.

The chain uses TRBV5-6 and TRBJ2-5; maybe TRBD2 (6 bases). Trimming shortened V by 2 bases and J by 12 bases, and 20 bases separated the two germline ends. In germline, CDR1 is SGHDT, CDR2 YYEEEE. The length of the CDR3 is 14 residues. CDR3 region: CASSLLTPGLPKYF. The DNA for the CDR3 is TGTGCCAGCAGCTTACTGACGCCGGGACTGCCTAAGTACTTC. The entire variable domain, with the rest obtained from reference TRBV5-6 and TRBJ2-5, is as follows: DAGVTQSPTHLIKTRGQQVTLRCSPKSGHDTVSWYQQALGQGPQFIFQYYEEEERQRGNFPDRFSGHQFPNYSSELNVNALLLGDSALYLCASSLLTPGLPKYFGPGTRLLVL.

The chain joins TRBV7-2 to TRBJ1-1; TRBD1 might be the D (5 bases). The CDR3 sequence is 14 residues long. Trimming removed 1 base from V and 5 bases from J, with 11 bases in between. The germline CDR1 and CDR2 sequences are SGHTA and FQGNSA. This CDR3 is CASSLGLGGTEAFF. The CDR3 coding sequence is TGTGCCAGCAGCTTAGGACTGGGGGGAACTGAAGCTTTCTTT. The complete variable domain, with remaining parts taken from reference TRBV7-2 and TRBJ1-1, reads GAGVSQSPSNKVTEKGKDVELRCDPISGHTALYWYRQSLGQGLEFLIYFQGNSAPDKSGLPSDRFSAERTGGSVSTLTIQRTQQEDSAVYLCASSLGLGGTEAFFGQGTRLTVV.

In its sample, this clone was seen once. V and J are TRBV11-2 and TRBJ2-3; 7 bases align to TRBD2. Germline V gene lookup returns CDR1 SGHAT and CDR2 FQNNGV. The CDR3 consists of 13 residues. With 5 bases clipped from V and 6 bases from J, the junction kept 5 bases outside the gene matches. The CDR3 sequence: CASSPAGTDTQYF. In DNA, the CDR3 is TGTGCCAGCAGCCCAGCGGGGACGGATACGCAGTATTTT.

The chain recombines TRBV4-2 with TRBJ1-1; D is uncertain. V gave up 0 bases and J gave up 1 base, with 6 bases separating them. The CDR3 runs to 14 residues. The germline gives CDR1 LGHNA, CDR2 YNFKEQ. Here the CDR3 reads CASSQDPGNTEAFF. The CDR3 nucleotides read TGTGCCAGCAGCCAAGATCCCGGGAACACTGAAGCTTTCTTT.

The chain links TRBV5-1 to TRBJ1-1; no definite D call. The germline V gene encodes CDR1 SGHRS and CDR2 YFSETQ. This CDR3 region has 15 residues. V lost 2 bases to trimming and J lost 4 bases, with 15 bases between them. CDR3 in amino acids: CASSLQLEGGTEAFF. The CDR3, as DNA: TGCGCCAGCAGCTTACAGTTGGAGGGCGGCACTGAAGCTTTCTTT.

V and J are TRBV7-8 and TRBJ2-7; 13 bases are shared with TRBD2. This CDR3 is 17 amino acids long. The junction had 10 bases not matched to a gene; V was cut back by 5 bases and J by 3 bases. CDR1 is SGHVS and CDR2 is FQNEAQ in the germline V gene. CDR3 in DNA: TGTGCCAGCAGCCCAACCGGGACTAGCGGGATCTACTACGAGCAGTACTTC. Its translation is CASSPTGTSGIYYEQYF.

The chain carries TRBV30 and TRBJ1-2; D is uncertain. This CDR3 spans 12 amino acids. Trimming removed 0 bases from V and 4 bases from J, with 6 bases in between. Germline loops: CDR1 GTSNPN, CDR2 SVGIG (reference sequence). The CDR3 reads CAWSVHVYGYTF. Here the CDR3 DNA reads TGTGCCTGGAGTGTACACGTCTATGGCTACACCTTC.

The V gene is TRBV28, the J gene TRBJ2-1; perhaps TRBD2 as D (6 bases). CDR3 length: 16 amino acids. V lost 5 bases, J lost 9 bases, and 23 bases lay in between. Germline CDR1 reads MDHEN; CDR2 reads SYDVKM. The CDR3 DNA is TGTGCCAGCAGTCAAGACGCGGGACTGCCAAGGAGTGAGCAGTTCTTC. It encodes CASSQDAGLPRSEQFF.

CDR3 coding DNA: TGTGCCAGCAGCCCACAGGGGGCAGGGAATGAAAAACTGTTTTTT. Translated: CASSPQGAGNEKLFF. This chain uses TRBV7-3 with TRBJ1-4, with 9 bases lining up with TRBD1. Germline V gene lookup returns CDR1 SGHTA and CDR2 FQGTGA. Losses at the gene ends were 5 bases for V and 5 bases for J; bases not matched to a gene: 6. There are 15 residues in the CDR3.

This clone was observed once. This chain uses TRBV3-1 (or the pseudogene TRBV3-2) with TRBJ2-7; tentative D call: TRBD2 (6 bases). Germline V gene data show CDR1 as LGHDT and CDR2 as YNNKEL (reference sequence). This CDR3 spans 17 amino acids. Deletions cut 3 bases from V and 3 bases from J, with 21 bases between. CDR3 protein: CASSHQGRGRDNYEQYF. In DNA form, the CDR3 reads TGTGCCAGCAGCCACCAAGGTAGAGGGCGGGATAACTACGAGCAGTACTTC.

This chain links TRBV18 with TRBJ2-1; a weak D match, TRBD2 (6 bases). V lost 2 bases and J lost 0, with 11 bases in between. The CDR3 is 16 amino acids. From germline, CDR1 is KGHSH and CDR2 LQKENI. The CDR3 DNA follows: TGTGCCAGCTCACCATTCGCGGACTACTCCTACAATGAGCAGTTCTTC. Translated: CASSPFADYSYNEQFF.